Listed here is a single TCR beta chain. Preparing the TCRbeta library involved the use of unique molecular identifiers. TCRdb re-analysed the PCR reads in MiXCR, keeping a single row per CDR3 protein. The sample gives about 500,000 distinct CDR3 sequences, approximately 32% of which show up once; 2% to 3% is in the top ten. The data derive from a study of T-cell reconstitution after alpha-beta-depleted transplantation in children. V lost 6 bases and J 8 bases, leaving 16 bases between the germline ends. The CDR3 runs 13 residues. Germline V lookup: CDR1 KGHSH, CDR2 LQKENI. The clonotype was recovered from a human donor who donated a stem cell graft to a child with aplastic anemia. Specimen: PBMCs from the stem cell graft donor, collected from the stem cell graft. This chain joins TRBV18 and TRBJ1-2; weak D call: TRBD1 (6 bases). The CDR3 DNA reads as TGTGCCAGCTCGCACAGGGAGGAATGGGGCTACACCTTC. The encoded protein is CASSHREEWGYTF.